This TCR beta chain was identified in a study of shared clonotypes between healthy human individuals. Assay: immunoSEQ multiplex PCR; the TCRdb copy retains only in-frame clones and omits some. The sample holds some 2.1 million clones, about 94% seen once. V was clipped by 0 bases and J by 5 bases, with 26 bases between them. This CDR3 contains 19 residues. Per germline, CDR1 SGHRS and CDR2 YFSETQ. Terminally differentiated effector memory CD45RA+ cells were left out of the naive CD8 fraction, which was CD45RO-negative and positively selected for CCR7. Source material: naive CD8+ T cells from PBMCs. This TCR was sampled from a man aged 18 to 35 in good health. Some clones in this sample may be carry-over from other donors' samples. The chain employs TRBV5-1 and TRBJ2-5; D unclear. CDR3 residues: CASSLGVATELRSWETQYF. For the CDR3, the DNA is TGCGCCAGCAGCTTGGGAGTGGCTACAGAGTTGCGCTCCTGGGAGACCCAGTACTTC.